This TCR beta chain was retrieved from a study of vaccination and CD4 T cells after COVID-19. Oncomine TCR Beta short-read sequencing was applied to DNA from cultured CD4+ T cells. TCRdb analysed the PCR reads with MiXCR anew, one entry per CDR3 protein. The data contain some 16,000 distinct CDR3 sequences, approximately 44% of them singletons. V was cut by 1 base and J by 0 bases, with 7 bases left in between. This CDR3 is built from 14 residues. CDR1 and CDR2 (germline): SGHVS, FQNEAQ. Regarding treatment: approximately 10-day PBMC culture with coronavirus spike peptide pools or control peptides (ViraFEST assay). Negative selection yielded CD4+ T cells from day-10 cultures. This clonotype occurred a few times. Its antigen is as yet unknown.

This specimen was CD4+ T cells from blood, cultured in vitro, taken after SARS-CoV-2 vaccination. The V gene is TRBV7-8, the J gene TRBJ2-7; D remains ambiguous. This receptor was obtained from a human donor who had recovered from COVID-19. The DNA of the CDR3 is TGTGCCAGCAGCTTAGTGGAGAGCTCCTACGAGCAGTACTTC. Its protein is CASSLVESSYEQYF.